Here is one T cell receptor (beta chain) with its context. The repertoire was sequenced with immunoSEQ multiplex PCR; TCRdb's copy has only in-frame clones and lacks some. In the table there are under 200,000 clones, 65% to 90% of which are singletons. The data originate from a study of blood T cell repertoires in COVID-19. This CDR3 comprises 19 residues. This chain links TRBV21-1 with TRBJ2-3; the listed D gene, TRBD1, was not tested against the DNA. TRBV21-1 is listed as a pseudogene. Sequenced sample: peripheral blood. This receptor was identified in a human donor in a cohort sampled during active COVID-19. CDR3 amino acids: CASSKVSDRGLISTDTQYF. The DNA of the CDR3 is TGTGCCAGCAGCAAAGTATCGGACAGGGGGCTTATTAGCACAGATACGCAGTATTTT.